This T cell receptor beta chain was documented in a study of shared clonotypes between healthy human individuals (TCRdb year 2020). In terms of the full investigation: The cohort included three men and a couple of women between 18 and 49 years of age. Per donor, three plates each were used for CD4 naive and CD4 memory, two for CD8 naive, and one for CD8 memory. Blood TCR repertoires of a handful of healthy adults were deeply sequenced to estimate repertoire size and the extent of clonotype sharing between individuals. Libraries were prepared and TCR repertoires were sequenced by different laboratories using diverse techniques, in order to increase sequencing depth and limit assay-specific biases. Per donor, leukapheresis produced somewhere between about 0.94 and 9.5 billion PBMCs. What the study reported, not specific to this receptor: Even with the large sequencing depth, rarefaction of the sorted-subset datasets indicated that sequencing was incomplete. When several donors were compared, the shared fraction of clonotypes was around 5.1% for naive CD4, less than 4% for naive CD8, roughly 2.5% for memory CD4, and 0.35% to 0.4% for memory CD8. Higher generation probabilities were observed for clonotypes shared by all four sorted-subset donors than for non-shared clonotypes. Sampling was restricted to blood, and TCR repertoires in tissues likely differ from the TCR repertoires found in blood. The genetic and exposure-history diversity represented was limited by the small number of donors. Based on pairwise subsampling, the degree of clonotype sharing among donors was expected to be affected by sequencing depth. Naive subsets generally had larger estimated clonotype richness than memory subsets did.

V trim: 0 bases; J trim: 2 bases; unmatched bases: 7. CDR1 and CDR2 were assigned from the germline V gene as SGHRS and YFSETQ. The CDR3 contains 16 residues, cysteine and phenylalanine counted. Only the CDR3 part of the read is kept: 48 bases, read in frame from the first base. Donors were healthy HIV-negative adults with no recently reported acute infections or vaccinations. All donors were Caucasian adults living in Nashville, Tennessee, USA. CD4+ T cells were enriched through magnetic negative selection, after which naive cells were positively selected on CD45RA and the remaining negative fraction served as the memory subset. Blood was collected by leukapheresis, and PBMCs were isolated by Ficoll-Histopaque density gradient centrifugation and then cryopreserved in liquid nitrogen vapor phase. Purity and quantity of every magnetically sorted T cell population were checked by analytical flow cytometry. Genomic DNA was isolated from each sorted fraction and quantified by UV absorbance on a Nanodrop 2000c.

Using the deep immunoSEQ assay, multiplex PCR amplified TCR CDR3 regions from genomic DNA. Extracted genomic DNA from each cell subset was distributed evenly across all wells of several immunoSEQ 96-well plates, and each plate was treated as a replicate. Each replicate PCR for sorted subsets received about 0.2 ug genomic DNA, equal to about 29,000 T cell genomes. Purified libraries were measured with a Qubit 3.0 fluorometer, size-checked on a Bioanalyzer 2100, and measured again with the KAPA Library Quantification kit. A separate single-read 150-cycle Illumina NextSeq 550 flow cell was used to sequence each immunoSEQ 96-well plate. Under the source paper's analysis protocol: Because only junctional sequences without quality scores were contained in the immunoSEQ output, filtering matching that applied to full-length reads could not be performed. To assign V/J genes and CDR3, sequences were annotated using PyIR, a Python wrapper for IgBLAST v1.9, with IMGT germline references. Reads with weak V/J assignments (E-value above 1e-6), missing CDR3, stop codons, out-of-frame junctions, or ambiguous translated residues were removed. A V3J clonotype was defined by an identical inferred V gene, J gene, and CDR3 amino acid sequence. The percentage overlap between two repertoires was calculated by dividing the number of shared unique clonotypes by the size of the smaller repertoire. Repertoire richness was assessed with RTK rarefaction, the Chao1 estimator, and Recon v2.1 estimates of unobserved clonotypes. OLGA was used to compute generation probabilities for all TCRbeta clonotypes that the gDNA method yielded from a handful of donors. The table comes from immuneACCESS by way of TCRdb, which keeps in-frame sequences with V and J called. Part of the clones is missing from these tables; in studies checked, under half for an unresolved V gene and the rest for unknown reasons. From that table come the V and J calls and clone size; the DNA was used to work out D and trimming. In all, the sample holds around 1.6 million clones, and roughly 98% of those were seen once. The top ten clonotypes cover 0.4% to 0.45% of the sample.

A word on this clone: There is no known antigen for this receptor. Per-base qualities were not stored, and no clone one base away is much larger.

Sequences were obtained from naive CD4+ T cells sorted from blood. In the paper's terms, the cell subset or site label means: CD45RA+ positively selected. The source of this sequence is a man aged 30 to 39 in good health. The chain joins TRBV5-1 to TRBJ2-7, with 8 bases aligning to TRBD2. Here is the DNA: TGCGCCAGCAGCTTGGTTAAGCGGGAGTCGACCTACGAGCAGTACTTC. Its product reads: CASSLVKRESTYEQYF.